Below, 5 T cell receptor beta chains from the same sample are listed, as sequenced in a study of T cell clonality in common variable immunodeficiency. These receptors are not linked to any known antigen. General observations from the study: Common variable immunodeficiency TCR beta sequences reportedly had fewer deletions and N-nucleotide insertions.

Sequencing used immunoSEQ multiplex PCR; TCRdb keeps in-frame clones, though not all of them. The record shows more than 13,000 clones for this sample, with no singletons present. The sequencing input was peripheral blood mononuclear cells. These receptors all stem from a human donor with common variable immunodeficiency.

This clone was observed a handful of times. CDR3 amino acids: CASRQVFEQYF. CDR3 DNA (partial): TGTGCCAGCAGACAGGTATTCGAG. The rearrangement uses TRBV2 and TRBJ2-7; possibly TRBD1 for D (5 bases). The read is 3 residues too short to cover the CDR3 end, so that end is filled in from the germline J gene. Trimming cost V 6 bases and J 6 bases, with 9 bases left between them. The V gene's germline CDR1 is SNHLY and CDR2 FYNNEI. This CDR3 region has 11 residues.

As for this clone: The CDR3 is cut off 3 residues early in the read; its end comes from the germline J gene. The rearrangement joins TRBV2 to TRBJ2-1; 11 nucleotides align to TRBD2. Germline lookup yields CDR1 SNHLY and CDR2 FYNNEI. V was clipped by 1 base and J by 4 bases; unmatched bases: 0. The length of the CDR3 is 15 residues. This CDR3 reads CASSEGTSGYNEQFF. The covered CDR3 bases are TGTGCCAGCAGTGAAGGGACTAGCGGGTACAATGAG. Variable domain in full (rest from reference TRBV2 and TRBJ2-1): EPEVTQTPSHQVTQMGQEVILRCVPISNHLYFYWYRQILGQKVEFLVSFYNNEISEKSEIFDDQFSVERPDGSNFTLKIRSTKLEDSAMYFCASSEGTSGYNEQFFGPGTRLTVL.

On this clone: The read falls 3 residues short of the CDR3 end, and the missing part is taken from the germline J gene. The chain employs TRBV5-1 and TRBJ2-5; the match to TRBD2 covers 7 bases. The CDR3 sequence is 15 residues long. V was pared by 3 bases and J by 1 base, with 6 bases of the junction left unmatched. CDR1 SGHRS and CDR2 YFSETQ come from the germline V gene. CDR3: CASSWPGTTQETQYF. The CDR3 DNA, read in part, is TGCGCCAGCAGCTGGCCCGGGACTACCCAAGAGACC. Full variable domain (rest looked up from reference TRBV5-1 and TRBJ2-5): KAGVTQTPRYLIKTRGQQVTLSCSPISGHRSVSWYQQTPGQGLQFLFEYFSETQRNKGNFPGRFSGRQFSNSRSEMNVSTLELGDSALYLCASSWPGTTQETQYFGPGTRLLVL.

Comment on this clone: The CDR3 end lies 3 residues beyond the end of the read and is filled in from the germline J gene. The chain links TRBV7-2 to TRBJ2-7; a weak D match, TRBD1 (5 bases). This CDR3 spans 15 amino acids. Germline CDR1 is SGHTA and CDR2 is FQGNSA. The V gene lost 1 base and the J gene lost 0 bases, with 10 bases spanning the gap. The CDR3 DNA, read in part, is TGTGCCAGCAGCTTAGGACAGTATGGCTCCTACGAG. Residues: CASSLGQYGSYE. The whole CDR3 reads CASSLGQYGSYEQYF.

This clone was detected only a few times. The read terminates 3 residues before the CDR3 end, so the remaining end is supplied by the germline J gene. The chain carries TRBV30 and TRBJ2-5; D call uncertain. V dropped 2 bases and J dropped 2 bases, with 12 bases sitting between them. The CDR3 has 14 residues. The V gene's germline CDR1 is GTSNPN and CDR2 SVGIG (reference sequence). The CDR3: CAWSLEVIQETQYF. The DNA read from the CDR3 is TGTGCCTGGAGTCTCGAGGTTATTCAAGAGACC.